The 7 T cell receptor beta chains presented below share a single source sample, sequenced in a study of regulatory T cells in long-lasting Graves disease. Sample time point: newly diagnosed GD, antithyroid drugs for less than 3 months. Extracted PBMC RNA gave rise to the TCR library. The authors built TCR beta libraries using iRepertoire HTBI primers and Arm-PCR of CDR3 regions. Using its own MiXCR run on the multiplex PCR reads, TCRdb lists one record per CDR3 protein. The data hold fewer than 550,000 distinct CDR3 sequences, with around 16% observed a single time. The same sample was also studied in work on T cells in Graves' hyperthyroidism and ophthalmopathy.

The source was peripheral blood mononuclear cells (PBMCs), collected at new diagnosis, from a patient treated with antithyroid drugs. The source is a woman aged 35-60 years with Graves disease.

This clonotype was seen a handful of times. The J gene is TRBJ1-6, the V gene TRBV6-2 or TRBV6-3, with 10 nucleotides matching TRBD1. V lost 6 bases and J lost 10; bases outside the gene matches: 15. The germline gives CDR1 MNHEY, CDR2 SVGEGT. The CDR3 runs 17 residues. The CDR3 spells CASSYPLTGTGDSPLHF. The CDR3 DNA reads TGTGCCAGCAGCTACCCGTTGACTGGGACAGGGGACTCACCCCTCCACTTT.

There are many counts of this clonotype. The genes are TRBV2 and TRBJ1-2; D is ambiguous. CDR1 and CDR2 (germline): SNHLY, FYNNEI. This CDR3 region has 14 residues. Trimming cost V 2 bases and J 5 bases, with 12 bases left between them. In DNA form, the CDR3 reads TGTGCCAGCAGTGAAAAAGGTTGGCAGTATGGCTACACCTTC. It encodes CASSEKGWQYGYTF. The entire variable domain, with the rest obtained from reference TRBV2 and TRBJ1-2, is as follows: EPEVTQTPSHQVTQMGQEVILRCVPISNHLYFYWYRQILGQKVEFLVSFYNNEISEKSEIFDDQFSVERPDGSNFTLKIRSTKLEDSAMYFCASSEKGWQYGYTFGSGTRLTVV.

This clonotype was seen ten or more times. The gene calls are TRBV27 and TRBJ1-2; no firm D call. CDR3 length: 18 amino acids. Germline CDR1 and CDR2: MNHEY and SMNVEV (reference sequence). The V and J ends lost 6 bases and 0 bases respectively, with 23 bases between them. The CDR3 region has the DNA TGTGCCAGCAGACGCAAAGCAGCGACCAATTCAGCTAACTATGGCTACACCTTC. Its protein is CASRRKAATNSANYGYTF.

This clonotype was recorded at least ten times. The rearrangement joins TRBV7-8 to TRBJ2-3, with D possibly being TRBD1 or TRBD2 (5 bases each). V lost 2 bases and J lost 3, with 9 bases in between. This CDR3 is 14 amino acids long. Germline V gene lookup returns CDR1 SGHVS and CDR2 FQNEAQ. The CDR3 reads CASSLYGGTDTQYF. Written as DNA, the CDR3 is TGTGCCAGCAGCTTATATGGGGGAACAGATACGCAGTATTTT.

This chain joins TRBV19 and TRBJ1-1; no reliable D call. CDR3 length: 13 amino acids. V was cut by 8 bases and J by 10 bases, with 20 bases left in between. Germline CDR1 and CDR2: LNHDA and SQIVND (reference sequence). CDR3: CASESTVSRPAFF. CDR3 in DNA: TGTGCCAGTGAATCAACAGTGAGCAGGCCAGCTTTCTTT. The whole variable domain, filled in from reference TRBV19 and TRBJ1-1, reads DGGITQSPKYLFRKEGQNVTLSCEQNLNHDAMYWYRQDPGQGLRLIYYSQIVNDFQKGDIAEGYSVSREKKESFPLTVTSAQKNPTAFYLCASESTVSRPAFFGQGTRLTVV.

In DNA form, the CDR3 reads TGTGCCAGCAGCTTAACAGACAGTAATTCACCCCTCCACTTT. Amino acids: CASSLTDSNSPLHF. The chain combines TRBV7-9 with TRBJ1-6, with D maybe TRBD1 (5 bases). The germline V gene has CDR1 SEHNR and CDR2 FQNEAQ (reference sequence). V lost 2 bases and J 6 bases, leaving 8 bases between the germline ends. CDR3 length equals 14 residues.

The chain has TRBV19 and TRBJ2-3, with unresolved D. Between the trimmed V and J ends, which lost 0 bases and 0 bases, there was a span of 7 bases. CDR3 length: 15 residues. From germline, CDR1 is LNHDA and CDR2 SQIVND (reference sequence). CDR3 protein: CASSIDPFSTDTQYF. The CDR3 coding sequence is TGTGCCAGTAGTATAGATCCTTTCAGCACAGATACGCAGTATTTT.